The entry that follows covers one T cell receptor beta chain sequence. The record originates from a study of blood T cell repertoires in COVID-19. Study background: Samples representing acute and convalescent COVID-19 were sourced from the United States, Italy and Spain.

The CDR3 length is 14 residues. V lost 5 bases, J lost 2 bases, and 12 bases lay in between. Looked up from germline, CDR1 is SGHVS and CDR2 is FNYEAQ. Profiled with immunoSEQ multiplex PCR; TCRdb holds only in-frame clones, not every one. The sample has 230,000 or so clones, approximately 82% seen once. The chain employs TRBV7-6 and TRBJ1-2; TRBD1 is a possible D gene (6 bases). The clonotype originates from a man in his forties or fifties who had recovered from COVID-19. The sample comprised peripheral blood. The CDR3 DNA reads as TGTGCCAGCAGCCTGGGGGCAGCCAACTATGGCTACACCTTC. It translates to CASSLGAANYGYTF.